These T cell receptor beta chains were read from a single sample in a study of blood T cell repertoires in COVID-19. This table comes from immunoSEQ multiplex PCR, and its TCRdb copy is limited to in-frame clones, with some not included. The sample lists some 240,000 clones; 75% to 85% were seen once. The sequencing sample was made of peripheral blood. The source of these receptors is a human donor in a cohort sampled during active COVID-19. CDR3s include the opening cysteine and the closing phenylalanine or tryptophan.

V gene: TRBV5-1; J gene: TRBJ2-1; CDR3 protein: CASSFQDRYNEQFF
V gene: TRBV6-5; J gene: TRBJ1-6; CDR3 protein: CASSRTYTYNSPLHF
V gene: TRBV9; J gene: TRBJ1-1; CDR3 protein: CASSPGQGQEAFF
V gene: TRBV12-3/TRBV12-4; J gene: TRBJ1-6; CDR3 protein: CASLQGTGSPLHF
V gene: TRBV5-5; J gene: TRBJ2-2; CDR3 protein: CASSSQGSGELFF
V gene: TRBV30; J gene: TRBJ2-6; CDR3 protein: CASHIRSGANVLTF
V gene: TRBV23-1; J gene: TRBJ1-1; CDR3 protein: CASSTRQSMNTEAFF
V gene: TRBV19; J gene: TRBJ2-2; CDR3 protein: CASKGLVPGELFF
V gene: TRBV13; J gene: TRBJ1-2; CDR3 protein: CASSLGTANYGYTF
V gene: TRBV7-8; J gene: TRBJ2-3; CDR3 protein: CASSLYTDTQYF
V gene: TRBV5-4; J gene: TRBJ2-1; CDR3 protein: CASSLFASSSYNEQFF
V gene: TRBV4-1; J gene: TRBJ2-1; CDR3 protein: CASSSPLVSTEQFF
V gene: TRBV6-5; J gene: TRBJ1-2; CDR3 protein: CASRGTALSYGYTF
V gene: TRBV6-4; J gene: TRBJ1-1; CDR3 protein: CASSGWTGEAFF
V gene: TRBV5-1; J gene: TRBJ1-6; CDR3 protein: CASSLDHYSPLHF
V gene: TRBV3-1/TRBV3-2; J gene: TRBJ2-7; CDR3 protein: CASSRFPGLGDEQYF
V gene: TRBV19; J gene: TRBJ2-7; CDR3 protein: CASSLQVNSYEQYF
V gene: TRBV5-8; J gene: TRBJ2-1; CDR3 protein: CASTKGLANEQFF
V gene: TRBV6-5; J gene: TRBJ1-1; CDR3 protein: CASSHRGPWNTEAFF
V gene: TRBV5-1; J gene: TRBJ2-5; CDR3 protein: CASSLARGHPLKETQYF
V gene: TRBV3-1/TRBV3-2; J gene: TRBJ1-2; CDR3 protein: CASSLTGSDGYTF
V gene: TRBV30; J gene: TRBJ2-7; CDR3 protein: CAWSRDNSEQYF
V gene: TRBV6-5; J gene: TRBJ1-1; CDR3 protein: CASRAGYTEAFF
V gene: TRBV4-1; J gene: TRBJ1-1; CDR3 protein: CASSPNTGANTEAFF
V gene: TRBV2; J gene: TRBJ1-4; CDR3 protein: CASREGGINEKLFF
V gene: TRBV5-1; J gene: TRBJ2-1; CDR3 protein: CASSLEIRDIYNEQFF
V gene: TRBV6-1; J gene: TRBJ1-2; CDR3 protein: CASSEATGIYGYTF
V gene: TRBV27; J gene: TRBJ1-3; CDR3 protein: CASRRQGRNTIYF
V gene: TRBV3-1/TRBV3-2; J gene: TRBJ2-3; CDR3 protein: CASSQEYRAQYF
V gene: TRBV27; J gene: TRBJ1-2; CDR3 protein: CASSPGQLIANYGYTF
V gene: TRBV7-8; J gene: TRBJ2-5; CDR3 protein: CASSLLGETQYF
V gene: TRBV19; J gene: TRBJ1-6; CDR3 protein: CASSPGGERNSPLHF
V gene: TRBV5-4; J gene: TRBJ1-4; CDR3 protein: CASSAKTGPEKLFF
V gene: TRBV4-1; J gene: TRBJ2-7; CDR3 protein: CASSPIQGDEQYF
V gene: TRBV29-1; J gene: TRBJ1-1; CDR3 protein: CSVEPGQGLNTEAFF
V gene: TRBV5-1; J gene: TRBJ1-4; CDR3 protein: CASSLGIGGSNEKLFF
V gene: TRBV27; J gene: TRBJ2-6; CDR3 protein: CASSLSIGSWRLPGANVLTF
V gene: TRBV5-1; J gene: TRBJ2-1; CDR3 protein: CASSPTGGPVRNEQFF
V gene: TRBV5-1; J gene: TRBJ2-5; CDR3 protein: CASSLSETQYF
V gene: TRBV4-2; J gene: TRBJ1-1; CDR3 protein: CASSQAWRGEKPEAFF
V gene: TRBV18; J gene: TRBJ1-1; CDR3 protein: CASSPAGGYVNTEAFF
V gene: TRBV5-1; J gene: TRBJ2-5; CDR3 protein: CASSLGSGRGRDLGYF
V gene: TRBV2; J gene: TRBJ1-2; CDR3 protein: CASSGDRGNGYTF
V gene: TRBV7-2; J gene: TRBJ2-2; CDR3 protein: CASSLAGANTGELFF
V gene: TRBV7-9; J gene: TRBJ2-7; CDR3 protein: CASSLGSRSYEQYF
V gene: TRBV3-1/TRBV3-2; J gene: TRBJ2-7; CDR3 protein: CASSYSGSSYEQYF
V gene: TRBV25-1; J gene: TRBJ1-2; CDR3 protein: CASSVIGQGVDYGYTF
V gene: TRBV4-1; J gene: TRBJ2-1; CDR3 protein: CASSQSMAEISYNEQFF
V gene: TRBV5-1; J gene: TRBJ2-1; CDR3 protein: CASSMGTSGDNEQFF
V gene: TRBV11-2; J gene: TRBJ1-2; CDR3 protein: CASSLEPGQGSVYTF
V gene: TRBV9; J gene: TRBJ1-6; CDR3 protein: CASSAGGSPLHF
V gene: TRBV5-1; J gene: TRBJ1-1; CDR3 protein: CASSATGGANEAFF
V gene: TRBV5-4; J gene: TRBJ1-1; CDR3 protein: CASSFIGGPEAFF
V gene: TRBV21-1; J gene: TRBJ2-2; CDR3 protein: CASSALSGTNTGELFF
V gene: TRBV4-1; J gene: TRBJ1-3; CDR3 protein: CASSQDRDTGNTIYF
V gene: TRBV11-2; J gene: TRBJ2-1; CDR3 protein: CASSLVPSGEVYNEQFF
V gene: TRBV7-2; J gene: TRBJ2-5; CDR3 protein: CASTETSGGYQETQYF